Detailed here is one T cell receptor beta chain. Its antigen is not yet known. Qualities for individual bases were not recorded, and no much larger clone is one base off. In Seattle, one collaborating source enrolled patients while the infection was active and tracked those patients longitudinally over the course of disease. Whole blood was collected in K2EDTA tubes by collaborating institutions according to the institutions' own protocols. For TCRbeta analysis, collaborator samples were shipped as frozen whole blood, as isolated PBMCs, or as DNA extracted from either sample type. The immunoSEQ Assay, a bias-controlled multiplex PCR, was used to amplify TCRbeta CDR3 regions from genomic DNA. The original pipeline was this. The number of nucleated cells in each sample was estimated by amplification of reference gene primers within the assay. To quantify the absolute abundance of each unique TCRbeta CDR3 rearrangement, sequence reads were collapsed and filtered. Productive Simpson clonality was computed per sample as the square root of Simpson's diversity index over productive rearrangements. The table comes from immuneACCESS by way of TCRdb, which keeps in-frame sequences with V and J called. Part of the clones is missing from these tables; in studies checked, under half for an unresolved V gene and the rest for unknown reasons. The V and J calls and the clone size are those of that table, but D and trimming were determined from the DNA. For this sample there are 300,000 to 350,000 clones; approximately 88% appear just once. The biggest ten clones account for roughly a tenth of the sample.

This entry belongs to a study of blood T cell repertoires in COVID-19 (dated by TCRdb to the early 2020s). Context from the whole study: Samples covering the acute and convalescent phases of COVID-19 were provided by collaborators in the United States, Italy and Spain. Where HLA class I and class II types were available, the types were taken from metadata supplied by the sample provider, not from assay-based typing. The dataset comprised deeply sampled blood TCRbeta repertoires from subjects exposed to, actively infected with, or recovered from COVID-19. The material from the prospective study consisted of cDNA or gDNA derived from T cells, B-cell-depleted T cells, or PBMCs. The sample metadata nearly always contained a de-identified subject ID, COVID-19 status, age in years and sex. A freely available public database, intended as a resource for researchers studying the immune response to SARS-CoV-2, is where the repertoires were released. The samples were drawn from the first 160 participants of the ongoing ImmuneRACE study and from roughly 1,300 subjects provided by 6 global collaborators.

What the study reported, not specific to this receptor: Clinical and demographic metadata were provided uncurated, with the amount varying by source and participant.

The sequence derives from a man in his thirties or forties with COVID-19, enrolled during active disease. The specimen was peripheral blood.

The nucleotides are TGTGCCAGCAGCTTTTACCAGGCCACTGAAGCTTTCTTT. This encodes CASSFYQATEAFF. The sequence is built from TRBV5-4 and TRBJ1-1; no confident D gene assignment can be made. The CDR1 and CDR2 encoded by the germline V gene (reference sequence) are SGHNT and YYREEE. Measured from the cysteine to the phenylalanine, the CDR3 is 13 residues long. The only DNA kept is the CDR3, 39 bases in frame from the first base. The junction shows trimming of 2 bases on V and 4 bases on J, plus 9 bases between the germline ends.